This T cell receptor (beta chain) was captured by sequencing in a study of CD8+CD57+ T cells in acquired aplastic anemia. The CDR3 is 15 amino acids. The V and J ends lost 4 bases and 1 base respectively, with 13 bases between them. In germline, CDR1 is MGHDK, CDR2 SYGVNS. This clonotype occurred a few times. Genomic DNA, the template, was used for profiling of the TCR beta VDJ and CDR3. TCRdb reprocessed the reads with MiXCR, giving one entry per CDR3 protein. The repertoire consists of 150,000 or so distinct CDR3 sequences, with around 48% occurring once and the leading ten covering more than 1%. Patients selected for sequencing had displayed CD8+CD57+ cell expansion by flow cytometry.

What was sequenced was sorted CD4+, CD8+, or CD8+CD57+ T cells (not recorded which) from PBMCs. The chain is built from TRBV25-1 and TRBJ1-2; D is possibly TRBD1 (6 bases). The TCR comes from a human donor with aplastic anemia. The CDR3 DNA reads as TGTGCCAGCAGTGCTCTGGACAGCTTTAACTATGGCTACACCTTC. Amino acids: CASSALDSFNYGYTF.